The rows below give T cell receptor beta chains drawn from one sample of a study of shared clonotypes between healthy human individuals. Clones were sequenced by immunoSEQ multiplex PCR, and TCRdb holds only the in-frame ones, with some missing. The table includes 2,500,000 or so clones, approximately 93% detected once. Sequencing was carried out using naive CD4+ T cells from PBMCs. The receptors shown here come from a man aged 18 to 30 in good health. Some clones in this sample may be carry-over from other donors' samples. Each CDR3 is given with its conserved first and last residue. The order of the fields is CDR3 protein, CDR3 DNA, J gene, V gene, D gene, clone size. The D gene is left open where the match is weak. Some rows have no size entry. The others give once, few or many, or a class for an expanded clone.

cdr3_aa: CASSLTPGGGRNTEAFF; cdr3_nt: TGCGCCAGCAGCTTGACCCCAGGGGGCGGTAGGAACACTGAAGCTTTCTTT; j_call: TRBJ1-1; v_call: TRBV5-1; d_call: TRBD1; clone_size: NA
cdr3_aa: CASSLGQGVGYGYTF; cdr3_nt: TGTGCCAGCAGCTTGGGACAGGGTGTCGGCTATGGCTACACCTTC; j_call: TRBJ1-2; v_call: TRBV7-9; d_call: TRBD1; clone_size: NA
cdr3_aa: CASDRGLGPYNEQFF; cdr3_nt: TGCGCCAGCGACAGGGGCCTCGGACCGTACAATGAGCAGTTCTTC; j_call: TRBJ2-1; v_call: TRBV5-1; d_call: TRBD1; clone_size: once
cdr3_aa: CASSPYATTSGREEQYF; cdr3_nt: TGTGCCAGCTCACCATACGCTACGACTAGCGGGAGGGAGGAGCAGTACTTC; j_call: TRBJ2-7; v_call: TRBV18; d_call: TRBD2; clone_size: once
cdr3_aa: CASSPRQEGTQHF; cdr3_nt: TGTGCCAGCAGCCCGCGACAGGAGGGAACCCAGCATTTT; j_call: TRBJ1-5; v_call: TRBV4-2; d_call: NA; clone_size: NA
cdr3_aa: CASSFWTRGKYEQYF; cdr3_nt: TGTGCCAGCAGCTTTTGGACTAGAGGAAAATACGAGCAGTACTTC; j_call: TRBJ2-7; v_call: TRBV5-8; d_call: TRBD2; clone_size: NA
cdr3_aa: CASSQGSSGPSTDTQYF; cdr3_nt: TGCGCCAGCAGCCAAGGAAGTAGCGGTCCTAGCACAGATACGCAGTATTTT; j_call: TRBJ2-3; v_call: TRBV4-1; d_call: NA; clone_size: NA
cdr3_aa: CASSSPSGSRYEQYF; cdr3_nt: TGTGCCAGCAGCTCGCCTAGCGGGAGTAGATACGAGCAGTACTTC; j_call: TRBJ2-7; v_call: TRBV7-2; d_call: TRBD2; clone_size: NA
cdr3_aa: CASTIPPVAGETYNEQFF; cdr3_nt: TGTGCCAGCACCATCCCCCCTGTAGCGGGAGAAACTTACAATGAGCAGTTCTTC; j_call: TRBJ2-1; v_call: TRBV7-9; d_call: TRBD2; clone_size: NA
cdr3_aa: CASSLRGGTDTQYF; cdr3_nt: TGTGCCAGCAGTCTCAGGGGGGGCACAGATACGCAGTATTTT; j_call: TRBJ2-3; v_call: TRBV7-6; d_call: NA; clone_size: NA
cdr3_aa: CAWRRLAGAGELFF; cdr3_nt: TGTGCCTGGAGGCGACTAGCGGGAGCCGGGGAGCTGTTTTTT; j_call: TRBJ2-2; v_call: TRBV30; d_call: TRBD2; clone_size: NA
cdr3_aa: CASSLSRRAYEQYF; cdr3_nt: TGTGCCAGCAGTTTATCTCGCCGGGCCTACGAGCAGTACTTC; j_call: TRBJ2-7; v_call: TRBV28; d_call: NA; clone_size: NA
cdr3_aa: CASSSVGYTF; cdr3_nt: TGTGCCAGCAGTTCAGTAGGCTACACCTTC; j_call: TRBJ1-2; v_call: TRBV28; d_call: NA; clone_size: NA
cdr3_aa: CASSQPGRLYGYTF; cdr3_nt: TGTGCCAGCAGCCAACCCGGACGTCTCTATGGCTACACCTTC; j_call: TRBJ1-2; v_call: TRBV28; d_call: NA; clone_size: NA
cdr3_aa: CASSILAGMSETQYF; cdr3_nt: TGTGCCAGTAGTATTCTAGCGGGAATGTCGGAGACCCAGTACTTC; j_call: TRBJ2-5; v_call: TRBV19; d_call: TRBD2; clone_size: NA
cdr3_aa: CASSPSGRFYNEQFF; cdr3_nt: TGTGCCAGCAGTCCGTCGGGACGGTTCTACAATGAGCAGTTCTTC; j_call: TRBJ2-1; v_call: TRBV27; d_call: NA; clone_size: NA
cdr3_aa: CASRQTGTGGTFSNQPQHF; cdr3_nt: TGTGCCAGCAGACAAACCGGGACAGGGGGGACTTTTAGCAATCAGCCCCAGCATTTT; j_call: TRBJ1-5; v_call: TRBV7-2; d_call: TRBD1; clone_size: NA
cdr3_aa: CASSRGGESGSYEQYF; cdr3_nt: TGTGCCAGCAGCCGTGGGGGGGAAAGTGGATCCTACGAGCAGTACTTC; j_call: TRBJ2-7; v_call: TRBV4-2; d_call: TRBD2; clone_size: NA
cdr3_aa: CASSLALAGGANEQFF; cdr3_nt: TGTGCCAGCAGCTTGGCCCTAGCGGGAGGGGCAAATGAGCAGTTCTTC; j_call: TRBJ2-1; v_call: TRBV5-4; d_call: TRBD2; clone_size: NA
cdr3_aa: CASSIILGQGKDTQYF; cdr3_nt: TGTGCCAGTAGTATCATCCTGGGACAGGGTAAAGATACGCAGTATTTT; j_call: TRBJ2-3; v_call: TRBV19; d_call: TRBD1; clone_size: NA
cdr3_aa: CASSSGVWDSRETQYF; cdr3_nt: TGCGCCAGCAGCTCGGGGGTATGGGACTCTAGGGAGACCCAGTACTTC; j_call: TRBJ2-5; v_call: TRBV5-1; d_call: NA; clone_size: NA
cdr3_aa: CASSRGSQETQYF; cdr3_nt: TGTGCCAGCAGCCGCGGGTCCCAAGAGACCCAGTACTTC; j_call: TRBJ2-5; v_call: TRBV7-2; d_call: NA; clone_size: few
cdr3_aa: CASSVEGPNSPLHF; cdr3_nt: TGTGCCAGCAGCGTAGAGGGACCTAATTCACCCCTCCACTTT; j_call: TRBJ1-6; v_call: TRBV9; d_call: NA; clone_size: NA
cdr3_aa: CASSGHLNTEAFF; cdr3_nt: TGTGCCAGCTCCGGACACTTGAACACTGAAGCTTTCTTT; j_call: TRBJ1-1; v_call: TRBV28; d_call: NA; clone_size: NA
cdr3_aa: CASSLTGVGNEKLFF; cdr3_nt: TGTGCCAGCAGCTTGACAGGGGTGGGTAATGAAAAACTGTTTTTT; j_call: TRBJ1-4; v_call: TRBV5-4; d_call: TRBD1; clone_size: NA
cdr3_aa: CASSLSMGGSSYEQYF; cdr3_nt: TGTGCCAGCAGCTTATCCATGGGGGGGAGCTCCTACGAGCAGTACTTC; j_call: TRBJ2-7; v_call: TRBV7-9; d_call: TRBD2; clone_size: once
cdr3_aa: CASSYSRTDTQYF; cdr3_nt: TGTGCCAGCAGTTACAGCCGCACAGATACGCAGTATTTT; j_call: TRBJ2-3; v_call: TRBV27; d_call: NA; clone_size: NA
cdr3_aa: CASSSPTGAVGYGYTF; cdr3_nt: TGTGCCAGCAGTTCCCCGACAGGGGCGGTTGGATATGGCTACACCTTC; j_call: TRBJ1-2; v_call: TRBV5-4; d_call: TRBD1; clone_size: once
cdr3_aa: CAWSLGGRENEKLFF; cdr3_nt: TGTGCCTGGAGTCTAGGAGGCAGGGAGAATGAAAAACTGTTTTTT; j_call: TRBJ1-4; v_call: TRBV30; d_call: NA; clone_size: NA
cdr3_aa: CASSYGGSSGANVLTF; cdr3_nt: TGTGCCAGCAGCTATGGGGGGAGCTCTGGGGCCAACGTCCTGACTTTC; j_call: TRBJ2-6; v_call: TRBV11-2; d_call: NA; clone_size: NA
cdr3_aa: CASSLGTGGKETQYF; cdr3_nt: TGTGCCAGCAGCTTAGGCACGGGAGGGAAAGAGACCCAGTACTTC; j_call: TRBJ2-5; v_call: TRBV7-3; d_call: TRBD2; clone_size: NA